This TCR beta chain is from a study of CD8+ T cells in alopecia areata. Germline V gene lookup returns CDR1 SGDLS and CDR2 YYNGEE. The CDR3 spans 15 residues. The junction had 2 bases not matched to a gene; V was cut back by 0 bases and J by 7 bases. Study conclusions and caveats: Greater clonality was observed in lesional scalp samples, especially alopecia totalis/universalis, versus normal scalp.

On this clone itself: Its antigen remains unknown.

Reverse transcribed after extraction, RNA yielded cDNA as the sequencing template. Method: immunoSEQ multiplex PCR; TCRdb's copy keeps in-frame clones and lacks some. The top ten clones hold 0.46% of a sample with 90,000 to 150,000 clones, 53% of them seen once. Described treatment: oral pan-JAK inhibitor, 5-10 mg twice daily. Sampling of alopecia areata patients yielded lesional scalp punch biopsies as well as peripheral blood. T lymphocytes (CD4+ and CD8+) were sorted from PBMCs. The sequencing here drew on CD4+ T cells sorted from blood, taken at week 4, from a patient treated with tofacitinib. This sequence joins TRBV9 and TRBJ2-7, with 15 bases identical to TRBD2. The TCR comes from a human donor with alopecia areata. The CDR3 loop is CASSVEGTSGREQYF. In DNA, the CDR3 is TGTGCCAGCAGCGTAGAGGGGACTAGCGGGAGGGAGCAGTACTTC.